These 3 T cell receptor beta chains originate from one sample sequenced in a study of T cells in women clearing cervical HPV infection. TCRdb keeps only in-frame clones here, not all; method: immunoSEQ multiplex PCR. The listing records about 27,000 clones. The sample consisted of blood buffy coat. Source of these receptors: a woman between 18 and 70 years old with a cervical HPV16 infection that either progressed to CIN3+ or cleared (not recorded which).

The covered CDR3 bases are TGTGCCAGCAGCTTAGGCCGGGGGAGCTCCTACGAG. Translation: CASSLGRGSSYE. The whole CDR3 sequence reads CASSLGRGSSYEQYF. This chain uses TRBV7-9 with TRBJ2-7, with D possibly being TRBD2 (6 bases). The CDR3 extends 3 residues past the end of the read, so its final part is completed from the germline J gene. V shed 1 base and J shed 0 bases, with 10 bases lying between them. CDR3 size: 15 residues. CDR1 and CDR2 from the germline V gene are SEHNR and FQNEAQ (reference sequence).

As concerns this clone: The CDR3 end is not reached by the read, which stops 3 residues before it; the germline J gene fills it in. V and J are TRBV19 and TRBJ1-2; D gene uncertain. The CDR3 has 15 amino acids. CDR1 and CDR2 (germline): LNHDA, SQIVND (reference sequence). Incomplete CDR3 DNA: TGTGCCAGTAGCCCGCGGCTAGCGGGAGATCTCGAC. Translation gives CASSPRLAGDLD. The full CDR3 is CASSPRLAGDLDYTF.

Details on this clone: Read coverage stops 3 residues before the CDR3 terminus; the germline J gene supplies the remainder. The chain links TRBV5-1 to TRBJ1-1, with TRBD1 identical over 9 bases. The V segment lost 1 base and the J segment 4 bases; nucleotides outside the gene matches: 2. Germline V gives CDR1 SGHRS, CDR2 YFSETQ. This CDR3 contains 14 residues. This CDR3 reads CASSLRGQGTEAFF. CDR3 bases read: TGCGCCAGCAGCTTGAGGGGACAGGGCACTGAA. Full variable domain (remainder filled in from reference TRBV5-1 and TRBJ1-1): KAGVTQTPRYLIKTRGQQVTLSCSPISGHRSVSWYQQTPGQGLQFLFEYFSETQRNKGNFPGRFSGRQFSNSRSEMNVSTLELGDSALYLCASSLRGQGTEAFFGQGTRLTVV.